These 7 T cell receptor beta chains came from one sample sequenced in a study of T-cell memory formation after mild COVID-19. TCRdb re-derived calls from the 5' RACE reads in MiXCR, one entry per CDR3 protein. The table lists 250,000 or so distinct CDR3 sequences, roughly 18% of them singletons, with roughly 23% in the top ten. The sequencing input was PBMCs or a T cell subset sorted from them (not recorded which). The receptors derive from a man younger than 35 who had mild COVID-19 (a few samples of this study predate the infection). Cell type and time point are not known.

This clonotype was picked up a small number of times. V gene TRBV3-1 combines with J gene TRBJ2-2; weak D call: TRBD1 (5 bases). This CDR3 comprises 15 residues. Germline values: CDR1 LGHDT, CDR2 YNNKEL (reference sequence). V was shortened by 3 bases and J by 6 bases, with 14 bases between the two germline ends. This chain's CDR3 is CASSQQGVGAGELFF. The CDR3 region has the DNA TGTGCCAGCAGCCAGCAGGGCGTGGGTGCCGGGGAGCTGTTTTTT.

The chain combines TRBV6-2 or TRBV6-3 with TRBJ2-2; D not certain. V lost 6 bases and J 6 bases, leaving 11 bases between the germline ends. The CDR3 is 13 residues long. Germline assignment: CDR1 MNHEY and CDR2 SVGEGT. The CDR3: CASSSMVAGELFF. CDR3 nucleotides: TGTGCCAGCAGCTCCATGGTCGCCGGGGAGCTGTTTTTT.

This clonotype was recorded a few times. The rearrangement links TRBV18 to TRBJ1-5, with D uncertain. This CDR3 is 13 amino acids long. Germline values: CDR1 KGHSH, CDR2 LQKENI. V lost 4 bases to trimming and J lost 4 bases, with 8 bases between them. CDR3 nucleotide sequence: TGTGCCAGCTCACAGGGTGCTAATCAGCCCCAGCATTTT. Translation gives CASSQGANQPQHF.

This rearrangement joins TRBV9 to TRBJ2-3, with D perhaps TRBD1 (6 bases). CDR1 is SGDLS, CDR2 YYNGEE, per germline. Trimming stripped 5 bases from V and 6 bases from J, with 13 bases between. This CDR3 region has 13 residues. CDR3 DNA sequence: TGTGCCAGCAGTAAGGGGGATGGGGATACGCAGTATTTT. Amino acid sequence: CASSKGDGDTQYF.

This clonotype turned up a few times. The genes are TRBV6-5 and TRBJ1-2, with D perhaps matching TRBD1 (5 bases). V dropped 7 bases and J dropped 7 bases, with 13 bases sitting between them. Germline lookup yields CDR1 MNHEY and CDR2 SVGAGI. There are 12 residues in the CDR3. CDR3 in amino acids: CASTPGNRGYTF. CDR3 nucleotides: TGTGCCAGCACCCCAGGGAATCGTGGCTACACCTTC.

This chain connects TRBV5-1 to TRBJ1-3; unclear D gene. This CDR3 has 14 amino acids. Between the trimmed V and J ends, which lost 0 bases and 3 bases, there was a span of 7 bases. Germline V gene data show CDR1 as SGHRS and CDR2 as YFSETQ. This CDR3 is CASSLAARGNTIYF. CDR3 in DNA: TGCGCCAGCAGCTTGGCAGCCCGTGGAAACACCATATATTTT.

Worth noting for this clonotype: Since the CDR3 does not end with the conserved phenylalanine or tryptophan, this likely comes from a read error. The DNA is left out, because the CDR3 cannot be placed on it with certainty; the CDR3 is given as TCRdb lists it. The chain joins TRBV5-4 to TRBJ2-3; no check of the table's D call, TRBD1, against the DNA was made. CDR1 is SGHNT and CDR2 is YYREEE in the germline V gene (reference sequence). The CDR3 length is 13 residues, termini included. The CDR3 sequence is CASSLETGGDLKR.